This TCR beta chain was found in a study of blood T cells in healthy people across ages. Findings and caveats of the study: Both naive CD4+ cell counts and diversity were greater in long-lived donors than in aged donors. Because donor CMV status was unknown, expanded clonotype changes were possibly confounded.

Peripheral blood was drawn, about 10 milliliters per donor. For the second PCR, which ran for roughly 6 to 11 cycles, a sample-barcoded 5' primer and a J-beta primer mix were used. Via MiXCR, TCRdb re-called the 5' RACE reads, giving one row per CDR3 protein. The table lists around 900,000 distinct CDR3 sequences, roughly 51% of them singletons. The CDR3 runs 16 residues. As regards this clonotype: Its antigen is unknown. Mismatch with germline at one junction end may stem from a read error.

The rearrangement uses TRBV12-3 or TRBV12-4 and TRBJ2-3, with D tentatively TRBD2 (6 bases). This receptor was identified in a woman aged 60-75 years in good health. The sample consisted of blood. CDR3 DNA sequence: TGTGCCAGCACTCCGGAGGGGAAGACCGGCACAGAGACGCAGTATTTT. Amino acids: CASTPEGKTGTETQYF.